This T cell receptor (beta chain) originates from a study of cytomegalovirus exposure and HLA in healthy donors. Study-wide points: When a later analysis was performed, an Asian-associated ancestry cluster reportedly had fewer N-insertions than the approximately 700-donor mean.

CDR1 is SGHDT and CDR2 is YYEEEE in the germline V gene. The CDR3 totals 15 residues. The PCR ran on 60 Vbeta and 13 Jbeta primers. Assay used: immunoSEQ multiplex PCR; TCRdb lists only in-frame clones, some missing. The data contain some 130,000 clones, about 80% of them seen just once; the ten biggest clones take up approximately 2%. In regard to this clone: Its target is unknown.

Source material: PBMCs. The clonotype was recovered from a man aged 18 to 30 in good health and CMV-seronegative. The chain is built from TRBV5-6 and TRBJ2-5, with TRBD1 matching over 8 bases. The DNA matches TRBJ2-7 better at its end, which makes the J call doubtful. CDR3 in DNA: TGTGCCAGCAGCTGGGGACAGGAGAGCTCCTACGAGCAGTACTTC. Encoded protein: CASSWGQESSYEQYF.